A single sample gave rise to the 5 T cell receptor beta chains below, sequenced in a study of response to subunit inactivated influenza vaccine (dated by TCRdb to 2016 to 2019). The protocol used for the library was RT-PCR. Sequencing was performed on an Illumina HiSeq 2500. The public reads were reanalyzed by TCRdb: fastp trimming at Q25, MiXCR alignment, in-frame beta chains only. Rows merge per CDR3 protein into single entries with the most common DNA and genes. This sample lists more than 550,000 distinct CDR3 sequences; about 11% were detected once. 11% of the sample comes from the top ten. This sample also appeared in a second study, on T cells expressing NK-cell markers. The second paper states: The TCR beta cDNA libraries were made using 5'RACE template switching, a step that added both a universal primer site and unique molecular identifiers.

The specimen was PBMCs from blood, collected on the day of vaccination. All receptors derive from a man aged 45-65 years who received an inactivated influenza vaccine. Donor details come from another sample of the same person, matched by shared clones.

The chain links TRBV4-3 to TRBJ2-3, with a weak D call TRBD1 (5 bases). Trimming cost V 0 bases and J 4 bases, with 11 bases left between them. The CDR3 contains 15 residues. Germline V gene lookup returns CDR1 LGHNA and CDR2 YSLEER. Here the CDR3 reads CASSQDRVGPDTQYF. CDR3 DNA: TGCGCCAGCAGCCAAGATCGGGTGGGGCCAGATACGCAGTATTTT.

This clonotype was observed a handful of times. V and J are TRBV7-2 and TRBJ2-5; 7 nucleotides line up with TRBD1. The V segment lost 5 bases and the J segment 1 base; nucleotides outside the gene matches: 7. This CDR3 is built from 15 residues. From germline, CDR1 is SGHTA and CDR2 FQGNSA. The CDR3 is CASSGQTGPQETQYF. As DNA, the CDR3 is TGTGCCAGCAGCGGGCAGACAGGGCCCCAAGAGACCCAGTACTTC. Variable domain in full (rest from reference TRBV7-2 and TRBJ2-5): GAGVSQSPSNKVTEKGKDVELRCDPISGHTALYWYRQSLGQGLEFLIYFQGNSAPDKSGLPSDRFSAERTGGSVSTLTIQRTQQEDSAVYLCASSGQTGPQETQYFGPGTRLLVL.

This clonotype was counted a few times. The V call is TRBV27, the J call TRBJ2-7; weak D call: TRBD2 (6 bases). The CDR3 is 16 residues long. V dropped 1 base and J dropped 0 bases, with 13 bases sitting between them. Germline-derived CDR1 and CDR2 are MNHEY and SMNVEV (reference sequence). The CDR3 here is CASSLFGGVSSYEQYF. The CDR3 DNA is TGTGCCAGCAGTTTATTCGGCGGGGTTAGCTCCTACGAGCAGTACTTC.

The table lists this clonotype with many counts. This chain connects TRBV2 to TRBJ1-1; no reliable D call. V shed 7 bases and J shed 0 bases, with 6 bases lying between them. The germline V gene has CDR1 SNHLY and CDR2 FYNNEI. The CDR3 runs to 12 residues. CDR3 amino acids: CASKDLNTEAFF. The CDR3 nucleotides read TGTGCCAGCAAAGACCTGAACACTGAAGCTTTCTTT.

This CDR3 is CASSLTGRGYTF. As DNA, the CDR3 is TGTGCCAGCAGCTTGACAGGGAGGGGCTACACCTTC. This chain uses TRBV7-2 with TRBJ1-2, with 7 positions matching TRBD1. The V and J ends lost 3 bases and 8 bases, in that order; junction bases with no gene match: 3. This CDR3 has 12 amino acids. Per germline, CDR1 SGHTA and CDR2 FQGNSA.